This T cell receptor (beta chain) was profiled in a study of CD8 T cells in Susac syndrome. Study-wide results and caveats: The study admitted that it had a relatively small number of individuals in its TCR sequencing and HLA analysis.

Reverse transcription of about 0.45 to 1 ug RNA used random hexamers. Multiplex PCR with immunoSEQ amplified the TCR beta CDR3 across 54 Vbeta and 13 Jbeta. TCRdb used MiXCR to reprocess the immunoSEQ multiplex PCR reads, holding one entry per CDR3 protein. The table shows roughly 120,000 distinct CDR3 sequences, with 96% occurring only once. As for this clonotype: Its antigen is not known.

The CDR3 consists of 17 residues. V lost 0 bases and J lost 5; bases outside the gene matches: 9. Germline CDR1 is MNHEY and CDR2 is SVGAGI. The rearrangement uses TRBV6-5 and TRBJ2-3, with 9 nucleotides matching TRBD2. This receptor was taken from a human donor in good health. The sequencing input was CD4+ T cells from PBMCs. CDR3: CASSYSRAGGPGDTQYF. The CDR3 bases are TGTGCCAGCAGTTACTCGAGGGCGGGAGGGCCAGGAGATACGCAGTATTTT.